Listed here are 18 T cell receptor beta chains from one sample, sequenced in a study of T-cell memory formation after mild COVID-19. TCRdb processed the 5' RACE reads anew with MiXCR; each CDR3 protein has one entry. The sample includes approximately 450,000 distinct CDR3 sequences, around a sixth of them seen just once. The material sequenced was PBMCs or a T cell subset sorted from them (not recorded which). The receptors originated from an adult woman who had mild COVID-19 (a few samples of this study predate the infection). Cell type and time point are not known.

This clonotype was observed a few times. V usage is TRBV4-3 and J usage is TRBJ2-1, with D unresolved. The V end was cut by 1 base, the J end by 7 bases, with 11 bases between. The CDR3 consists of 14 residues. From germline, CDR1 is LGHNA and CDR2 YSLEER. In DNA form, the CDR3 reads TGCGCCAGCAGCCAAGTCTCCCCCGTAAATGAGCAGTTCTTC. This translates into CASSQVSPVNEQFF.

This clonotype was detected only a few times. The rearrangement links TRBV5-8 to TRBJ2-1; 8 nucleotides match TRBD2. This CDR3 region has 16 residues. The V and J ends lost 1 base and 8 bases, in that order; junction bases with no gene match: 11. Germline V gene data show CDR1 as SGHTS and CDR2 as YDEGEE. CDR3 in amino acids: CASSLLKLAEADEQFF. The DNA for the CDR3 is TGTGCCAGCAGCTTGTTGAAACTAGCGGAGGCCGATGAGCAGTTCTTC.

This clonotype was detected a few times. The chain carries TRBV5-5 and TRBJ1-3, with D tentatively TRBD1 (6 bases). In germline, CDR1 is SGHKS, CDR2 YYEKEE (reference sequence). The CDR3 consists of 15 residues. Trimming stripped 5 bases from V and 0 bases from J, with 12 bases between. CDR3 protein: CASRPTGISGNTIYF. For the CDR3, the DNA is TGTGCCAGCAGACCTACAGGGATCTCTGGAAACACCATATATTTT. Full variable domain (missing parts from reference TRBV5-5 and TRBJ1-3): DAGVTQSPTHLIKTRGQQVTLRCSPISGHKSVSWYQQVLGQGPQFIFQYYEKEERGRGNFPDRFSARQFPNYSSELNVNALLLGDSALYLCASRPTGISGNTIYFGEGSWLTVV.

This clonotype was counted a few times. The V gene is TRBV4-3, the J gene TRBJ1-2, with 11 nucleotides matching TRBD1. V lost 3 bases, J lost 7 bases, and 7 bases stayed unmatched. CDR3 size: 15 residues. CDR1 LGHNA and CDR2 YSLEER come from the germline V gene. The chain's CDR3 is CASSQHGQGAGGYTF. The CDR3, as DNA: TGCGCCAGCAGCCAGCACGGACAGGGGGCGGGTGGCTACACCTTC.

This sequence joins TRBV20-1 and TRBJ2-1; tentatively, D is TRBD1 (6 bases). The CDR3 is 14 residues long. Trimming took off 8 bases at V and 4 bases at J, with 18 bases between the two ends. CDR1 and CDR2 from the germline V gene are DFQATT and SNEGSKA (reference sequence). The CDR3 coding sequence is TGCAGTACTTCCACAGGGCCAGGTTACAATGAGCAGTTCTTC. It is translated as CSTSTGPGYNEQFF.

In its sample, this clonotype was seen a few times. V is TRBV20-1 and J is TRBJ2-3, with D perhaps assigned TRBD1 or TRBD2 (5 bases each). Germline V gives CDR1 DFQATT, CDR2 SNEGSKA (reference sequence). V lost 5 bases and J 0 bases, leaving 24 bases between the germline ends. The CDR3 sequence is 18 residues long. The DNA of the CDR3 is TGCAGTGCTCCACGGGGCAGGGTGGGGAGAAGGAGCACAGATACGCAGTATTTT. Protein sequence: CSAPRGRVGRRSTDTQYF.

This clonotype was observed a few times. The genes are TRBV7-2 and TRBJ1-1; D not certain. Germline V gene data show CDR1 as SGHTA and CDR2 as FQGNSA. The CDR3 extends over 17 amino acids. V lost 3 bases, J lost 6 bases, and 23 bases lay in between. For the CDR3, the DNA is TGTGCCAGCAGCTTCTCCCAGTTTGCCGGGGTAGTCGCTGAAGCTTTCTTT. This codes for CASSFSQFAGVVAEAFF. Filled out from reference TRBV7-2 and TRBJ1-1, the complete variable domain reads GAGVSQSPSNKVTEKGKDVELRCDPISGHTALYWYRQSLGQGLEFLIYFQGNSAPDKSGLPSDRFSAERTGGSVSTLTIQRTQQEDSAVYLCASSFSQFAGVVAEAFFGQGTRLTVV.

The chain joins TRBV5-1 to TRBJ2-1, with a tentative D call TRBD2 (6 bases). The germline V gene encodes CDR1 SGHRS and CDR2 YFSETQ. This CDR3 comprises 19 residues. The V end was cut by 0 bases, the J end by 1 base, with 20 bases between. CDR3 loop: CASSLGRGQVRYSYNEQFF. Here the CDR3 DNA reads TGCGCCAGCAGCTTGGGGCGGGGTCAGGTCCGCTATTCCTACAATGAGCAGTTCTTC. The full variable domain, rest sourced from reference TRBV5-1 and TRBJ2-1, is KAGVTQTPRYLIKTRGQQVTLSCSPISGHRSVSWYQQTPGQGLQFLFEYFSETQRNKGNFPGRFSGRQFSNSRSEMNVSTLELGDSALYLCASSLGRGQVRYSYNEQFFGPGTRLTVL.

This clonotype was counted between two and nine times. The rearrangement joins TRBV4-2 to TRBJ2-1; TRBD2 matches 8 bases. Germline V CDR1 and CDR2: LGHNA, YNFKEQ. CDR3 length: 20 residues. Trimming took 4 bases from V and 6 from J; bases not matched to a gene: 23. CDR3 nucleotide sequence: TGTGCCAGCAGCCGGGCTAGGCTAGCGGGTGGGGATAATATGGTCAATGAGCAGTTCTTC. Translated, it gives CASSRARLAGGDNMVNEQFF.

This clonotype was picked up a small number of times. The chain combines TRBV20-1 with TRBJ1-1, with TRBD1 as a possible D gene (6 bases). The CDR3 is 13 amino acids. Germline values: CDR1 DFQATT, CDR2 SNEGSKA (reference sequence). V dropped 5 bases and J dropped 1 base, with 11 bases sitting between them. DNA for the CDR3: TGCAGTGCTTACAGGGTGGGGAACACTGAAGCTTTCTTT. Translated: CSAYRVGNTEAFF.

This clonotype was seen a handful of times. The J gene is TRBJ2-3, the V gene TRBV20-1, with TRBD1 matching 10 bases. Looked up from germline, CDR1 is DFQATT and CDR2 is SNEGSKA (reference sequence). Losses at the gene ends were 3 bases for V and 2 bases for J; bases not matched to a gene: 5. The CDR3 runs 15 residues. The CDR3 reads CSASQTGGTTDTQYF. The CDR3 DNA follows: TGCAGTGCTAGCCAGACAGGGGGCACCACAGATACGCAGTATTTT.

V and J are TRBV12-3 or TRBV12-4 and TRBJ2-7; 8 bases agree with TRBD2. The CDR3 spans 14 residues. With V trimmed by 8 bases and J by 2 bases, 8 bases remained unmatched. CDR3 sequence (DNA): TGTGCCAGCCGCCCCGGGGGGGCGACCTACGAGCAGTACTTC. This sequence encodes CASRPGGATYEQYF.

This clonotype was detected a few times. Sequence at one end of the junction differs from germline and may be a read error. This sequence joins TRBV29-1 and TRBJ1-2, with a weak D call TRBD1 (5 bases). Germline CDR1 SQVTM, CDR2 ANQGSEA. This CDR3 spans 8 amino acids. In DNA form, the CDR3 reads TGCAGCGTTGAAAGGGGCCCCTTC. It translates to CSVERGPF.

This clonotype was picked up a small number of times. CDR3 sequence reads: CATGTLGEAFF. The DNA for the CDR3 is TGTGCCACCGGGACCTTGGGTGAAGCTTTCTTT. The chain employs TRBV12-3 or TRBV12-4 and TRBJ1-1, with a weak D call TRBD1 (5 bases). Trimming pared 10 bases from V and 7 bases from J, leaving 13 bases between. CDR3 length equals 11 residues.

The chain has TRBV24-1 and TRBJ1-2; 10 positions match TRBD1. The length of the CDR3 is 14 residues. V gave up 4 bases and J gave up 8 bases; unmatched junction bases: 6. CDR1 is KGHDR and CDR2 is SFDVKD in the germline V gene. In DNA form, the CDR3 reads TGTGCCACCAGTGAGAGGGACAGGGGCGGCGGCTACACCTTC. Residues: CATSERDRGGGYTF.

This clonotype was counted only a few times. This chain links TRBV7-6 with TRBJ2-7; possible D gene TRBD1, 6 bases. Germline CDR1 and CDR2: SGHVS and FNYEAQ. V gave up 2 bases and J gave up 2 bases, with 7 bases separating them. The CDR3 is made up of 13 amino acids. The CDR3 DNA follows: TGTGCCAGCAGCTTACACAGGGCCTACGAGCAGTACTTC. As protein: CASSLHRAYEQYF.

The sample holds a few counts of this clonotype. The rearrangement joins TRBV27 to TRBJ2-7; D might be TRBD1 (6 bases). Deletions cut 7 bases from V and 2 bases from J, with 15 bases between. Germline values: CDR1 MNHEY, CDR2 SMNVEV (reference sequence). The CDR3 runs 14 residues. The CDR3 nucleotides read TGTGCCAGCAAGAACGGGACACCTCCCTACGAGCAGTACTTC. This encodes CASKNGTPPYEQYF.

In this sample, this clonotype turned up a few times. The chain employs TRBV7-9 and TRBJ2-2; D is uncertain. Germline loops: CDR1 SEHNR, CDR2 FQNEAQ (reference sequence). There are 15 residues in the CDR3. The ends were cut back, 3 bases at V and 0 bases at J, with 8 bases in the middle. CDR3 in amino acids: CASSLSFANTGELFF. The CDR3 DNA follows: TGTGCCAGCAGCTTGAGCTTCGCGAACACCGGGGAGCTGTTTTTT.